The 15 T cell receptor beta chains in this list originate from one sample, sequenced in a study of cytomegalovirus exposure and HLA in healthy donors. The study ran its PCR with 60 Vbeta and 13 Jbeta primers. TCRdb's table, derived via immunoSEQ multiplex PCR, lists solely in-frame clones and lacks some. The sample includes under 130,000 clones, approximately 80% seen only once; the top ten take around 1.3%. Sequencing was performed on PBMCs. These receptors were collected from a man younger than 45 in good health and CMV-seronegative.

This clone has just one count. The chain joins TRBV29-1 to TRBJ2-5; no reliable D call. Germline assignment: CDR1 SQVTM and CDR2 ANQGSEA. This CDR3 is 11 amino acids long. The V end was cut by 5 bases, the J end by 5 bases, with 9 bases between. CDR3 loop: CSVRTGETQYF. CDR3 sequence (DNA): TGCAGCGTTCGAACCGGGGAGACCCAGTACTTC. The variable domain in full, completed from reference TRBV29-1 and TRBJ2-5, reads SAVISQKPSRDICQRGTSLTIQCQVDSQVTMMFWYRQQPGQSLTLIATANQGSEATYESGFVIDKFPISRPNLTFSTLTVSNMSPEDSSIYLCSVRTGETQYFGPGTRLLVL.

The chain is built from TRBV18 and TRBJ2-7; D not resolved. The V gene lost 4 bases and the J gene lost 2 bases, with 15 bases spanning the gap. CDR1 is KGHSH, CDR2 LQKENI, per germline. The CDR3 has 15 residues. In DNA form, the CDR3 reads TGTGCCAGCTCACAGGCTTGGCAGACAACCTACGAGCAGTACTTC. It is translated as CASSQAWQTTYEQYF.

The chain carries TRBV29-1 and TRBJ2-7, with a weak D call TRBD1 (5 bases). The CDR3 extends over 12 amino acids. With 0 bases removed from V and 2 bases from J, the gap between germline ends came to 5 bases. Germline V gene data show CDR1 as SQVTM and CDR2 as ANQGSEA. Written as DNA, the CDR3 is TGCAGCGTTGAAGACAGGGCCTACGAGCAGTACTTC. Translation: CSVEDRAYEQYF.

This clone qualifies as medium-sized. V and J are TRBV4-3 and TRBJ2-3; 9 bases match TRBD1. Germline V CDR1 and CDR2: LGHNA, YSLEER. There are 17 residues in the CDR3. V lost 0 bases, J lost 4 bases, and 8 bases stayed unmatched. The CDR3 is CASSQDLPGQGSDTQYF. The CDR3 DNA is TGCGCCAGCAGCCAAGATCTCCCGGGACAGGGATCAGATACGCAGTATTTT.

In DNA, the CDR3 is TGCGCCAGCAGCCCGGGTCGGACAGGGTCCCACAATGAGCAGTTCTTC. Translation: CASSPGRTGSHNEQFF. The chain links TRBV5-1 to TRBJ2-1, with TRBD1 identical over 8 bases. Germline V CDR1 and CDR2: SGHRS, YFSETQ. Trimming at V came to 4 bases and at J to 5 bases, leaving 11 bases not matched to a gene. The CDR3 sequence is 16 residues long.

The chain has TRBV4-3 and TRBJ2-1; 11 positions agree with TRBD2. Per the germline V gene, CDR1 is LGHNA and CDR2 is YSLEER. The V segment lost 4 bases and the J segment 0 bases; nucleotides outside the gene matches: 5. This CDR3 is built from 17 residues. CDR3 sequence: CASSPGTSGSSYNEQFF. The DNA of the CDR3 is TGCGCCAGCAGCCCAGGGACTAGCGGTAGCTCCTACAATGAGCAGTTCTTC.

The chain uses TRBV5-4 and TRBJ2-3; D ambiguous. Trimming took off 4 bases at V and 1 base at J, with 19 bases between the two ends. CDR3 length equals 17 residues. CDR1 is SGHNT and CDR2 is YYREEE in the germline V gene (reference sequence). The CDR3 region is CASSTGLWAGGTDTQYF. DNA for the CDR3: TGTGCCAGCAGCACCGGTCTATGGGCAGGTGGCACAGATACGCAGTATTTT.

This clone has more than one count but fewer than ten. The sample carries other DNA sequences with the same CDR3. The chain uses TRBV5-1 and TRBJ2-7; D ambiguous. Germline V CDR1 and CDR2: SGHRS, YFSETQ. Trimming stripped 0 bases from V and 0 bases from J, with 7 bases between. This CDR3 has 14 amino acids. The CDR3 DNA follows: TGCGCCAGCAGCTTGGCGGGTTCCTCCTACGAGCAGTACTTC. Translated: CASSLAGSSYEQYF.

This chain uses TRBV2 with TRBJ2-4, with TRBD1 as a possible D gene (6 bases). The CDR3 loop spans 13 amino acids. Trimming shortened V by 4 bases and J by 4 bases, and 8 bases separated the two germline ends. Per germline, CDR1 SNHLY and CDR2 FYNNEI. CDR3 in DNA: TGTGCCAGCAGTGGGACAGCTAAAAACATTCAGTACTTC. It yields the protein CASSGTAKNIQYF.

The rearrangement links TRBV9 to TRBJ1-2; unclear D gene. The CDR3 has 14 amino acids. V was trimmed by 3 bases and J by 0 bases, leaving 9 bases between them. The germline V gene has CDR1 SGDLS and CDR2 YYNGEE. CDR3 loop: CASSDEAPNYGYTF. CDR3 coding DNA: TGTGCCAGCAGCGACGAAGCGCCTAACTATGGCTACACCTTC.

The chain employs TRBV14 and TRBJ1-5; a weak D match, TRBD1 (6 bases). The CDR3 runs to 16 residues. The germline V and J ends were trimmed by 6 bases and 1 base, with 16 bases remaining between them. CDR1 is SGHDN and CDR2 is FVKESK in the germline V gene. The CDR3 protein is CASRYRDRGSNQPQHF. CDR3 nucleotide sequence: TGTGCCAGCAGATACAGGGACCGAGGCAGCAATCAGCCCCAGCATTTT. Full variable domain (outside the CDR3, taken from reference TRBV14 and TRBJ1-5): EAGVTQFPSHSVIEKGQTVTLRCDPISGHDNLYWYRRVMGKEIKFLLHFVKESKQDESGMPNNRFLAERTGGTYSTLKVQPAELEDSGVYFCASRYRDRGSNQPQHFGDGTRLSIL.

The CDR3 DNA reads TGTGCCAGCAGTAGCGGGGATATCTACGAGCAGTACTTC. It is translated as CASSSGDIYEQYF. The genes are TRBV28 and TRBJ2-7; 7 bases agree with TRBD2. CDR1 and CDR2 (germline): MDHEN, SYDVKM. There are 13 residues in the CDR3. The V segment lost 5 bases and the J segment 3 bases; nucleotides outside the gene matches: 4. Full variable domain (missing parts from reference TRBV28 and TRBJ2-7): DVKVTQSSRYLVKRTGEKVFLECVQDMDHENMFWYRQDPGLGLRLIYFSYDVKMKEKGDIPEGYSVSREKKERFSLILESASTNQTSMYLCASSSGDIYEQYFGPGTRLTVT.

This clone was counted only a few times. DNA of the CDR3: TGTGCCTGGAGTGTACTCGGGCTAGCGGGAGGCACCGGGGAGCTGTTTTTT. Its protein product is CAWSVLGLAGGTGELFF. V gene TRBV30 combines with J gene TRBJ2-2; 11 bases agree with TRBD2. Trimming took 0 bases from V and 4 from J; bases not matched to a gene: 7. Germline loops: CDR1 GTSNPN, CDR2 SVGIG (reference sequence). CDR3 length: 17 residues.

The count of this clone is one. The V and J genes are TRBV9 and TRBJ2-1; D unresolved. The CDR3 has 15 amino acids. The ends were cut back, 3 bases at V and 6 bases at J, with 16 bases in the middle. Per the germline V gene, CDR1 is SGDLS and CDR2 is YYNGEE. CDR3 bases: TGTGCCAGCAGCGCCTCCCGAGGCAACTTCAATGAGCAGTTCTTC. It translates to CASSASRGNFNEQFF.

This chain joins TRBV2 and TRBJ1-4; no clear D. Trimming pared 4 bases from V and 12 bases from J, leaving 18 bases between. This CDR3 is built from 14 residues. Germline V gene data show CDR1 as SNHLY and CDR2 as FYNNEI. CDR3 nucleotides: TGTGCCAGCAGTGGACGGGTCATTGGGTTAGAACTGTTTTTT. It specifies CASSGRVIGLELFF.